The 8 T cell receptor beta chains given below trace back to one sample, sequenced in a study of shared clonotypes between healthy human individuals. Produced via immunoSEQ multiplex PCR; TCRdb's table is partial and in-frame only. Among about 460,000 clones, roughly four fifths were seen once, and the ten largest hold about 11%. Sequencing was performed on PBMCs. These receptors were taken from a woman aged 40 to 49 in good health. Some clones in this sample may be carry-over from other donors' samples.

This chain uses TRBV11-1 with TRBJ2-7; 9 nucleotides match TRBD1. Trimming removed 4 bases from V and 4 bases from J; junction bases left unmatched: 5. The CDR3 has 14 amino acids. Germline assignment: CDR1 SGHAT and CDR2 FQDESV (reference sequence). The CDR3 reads CASSSRDRVYEQYF. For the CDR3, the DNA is TGTGCCAGCAGCTCCCGGGACAGGGTGTACGAGCAGTACTTC.

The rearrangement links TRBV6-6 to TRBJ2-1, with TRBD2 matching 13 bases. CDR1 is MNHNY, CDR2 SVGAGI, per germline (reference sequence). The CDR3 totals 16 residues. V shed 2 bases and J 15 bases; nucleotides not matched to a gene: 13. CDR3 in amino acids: CASSYGVGTSGELGFF. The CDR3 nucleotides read TGTGCCAGCAGTTACGGAGTGGGGACTAGCGGGGAGTTAGGGTTCTTC.

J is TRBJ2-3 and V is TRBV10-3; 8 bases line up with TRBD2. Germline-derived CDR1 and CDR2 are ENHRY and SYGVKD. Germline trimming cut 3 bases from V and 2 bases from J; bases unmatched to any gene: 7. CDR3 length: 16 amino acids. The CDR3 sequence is CAISEYSGNFTDTQYF. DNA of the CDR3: TGTGCCATCAGTGAATATAGCGGGAACTTCACAGATACGCAGTATTTT.

CDR3 nucleotides: TGTGCCAGCAGTAGGACCGCCTACAATGAGCAGTTCTTC. Amino acids: CASSRTAYNEQFF. The chain links TRBV27 to TRBJ2-1; no clear D. The germline V gene has CDR1 MNHEY and CDR2 SMNVEV (reference sequence). This CDR3 has 13 residues. Between the trimmed V and J ends, which lost 5 bases and 2 bases, there was a span of 7 bases.

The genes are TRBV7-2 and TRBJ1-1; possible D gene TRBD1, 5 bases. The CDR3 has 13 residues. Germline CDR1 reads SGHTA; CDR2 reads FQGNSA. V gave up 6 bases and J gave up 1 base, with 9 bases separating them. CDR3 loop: CASSFTGNTEAFF. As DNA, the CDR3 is TGTGCCAGCAGTTTTACAGGGAACACTGAAGCTTTCTTT.

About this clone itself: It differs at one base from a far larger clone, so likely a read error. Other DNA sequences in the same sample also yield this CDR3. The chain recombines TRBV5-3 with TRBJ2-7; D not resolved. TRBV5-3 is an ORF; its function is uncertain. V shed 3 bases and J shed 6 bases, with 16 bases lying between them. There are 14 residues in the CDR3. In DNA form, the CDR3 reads TGTGCCAGAAGCTGTCCCACGAGGCGGTCCGAGCAGTACTTC. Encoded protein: CARSCPTRRSEQYF.

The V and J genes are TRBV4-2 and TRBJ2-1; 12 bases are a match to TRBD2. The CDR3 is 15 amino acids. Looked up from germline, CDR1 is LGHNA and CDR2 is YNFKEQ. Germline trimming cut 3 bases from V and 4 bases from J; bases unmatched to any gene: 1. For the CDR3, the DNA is TGTGCCAGCAGCCATACTAGCGGGGGGTACAATGAGCAGTTCTTC. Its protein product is CASSHTSGGYNEQFF.

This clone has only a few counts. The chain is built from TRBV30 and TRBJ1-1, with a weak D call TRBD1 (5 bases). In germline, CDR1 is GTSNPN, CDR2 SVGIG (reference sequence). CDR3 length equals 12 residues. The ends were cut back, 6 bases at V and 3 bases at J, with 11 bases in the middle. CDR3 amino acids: CACWVQDTEAFF. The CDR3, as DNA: TGTGCCTGTTGGGTACAGGACACTGAAGCTTTCTTT.